A single T cell receptor beta chain is shown here with its context. Replicate PCRs run on sorted subsets employed approximately 0.2 ug DNA, approximately 30,000 T cell genomes. The repertoire was sequenced with immunoSEQ multiplex PCR; TCRdb's copy has only in-frame clones and lacks some. Among a few hundred thousand clones, roughly 97% were seen once, and the ten largest hold around 0.06%. This sample is drawn from a study of shared clonotypes between healthy human individuals. The authors divided CD4+ cells into CD45RA+ naive and CD45RA-negative memory subsets. CDR1 is ENHRY and CDR2 is SYGVKD in the germline V gene. Trimming took off 5 bases at V and 0 bases at J, with 10 bases between the two ends. The CDR3 is 14 residues long.

What was sequenced was naive CD4+ T cells sorted from blood. Described subset: CD45RA+ positively selected. The chain couples TRBV10-3 to TRBJ1-1; D uncertain. This clonotype was obtained from a woman aged 25 to 39 in good health. The CDR3 spells CAISSHYMNTEAFF. CDR3 sequence (DNA): TGTGCCATCAGTTCACATTACATGAACACTGAAGCTTTCTTT.